The source of this T cell receptor (beta chain) is a study of OX40 agonist ivuxolimab in advanced cancers. In the study overall: Ivuxolimab is an agonistic anti-OX40 (CD134) antibody, and patients were treated with it. Among those enrolled, mean age was 60 years (range about 23 to 85) and 75% to 90% were male. Three patients showed partial responses: one hepatocellular carcinoma and two cutaneous melanoma cases.

Peripheral blood came from all dose cohorts at three timepoints. Trimming shortened V by 2 bases and J by 2 bases, and 13 bases separated the two germline ends. The CDR3 runs 15 residues. The germline V gene encodes CDR1 MNHEY and CDR2 SVGAGI. The method was immunoSEQ multiplex PCR; TCRdb's version includes in-frame clones alone and lacks a portion of them. The sample holds around 50,000 clones; about 79% are singletons and the top ten take 7.9%. This TCR was recovered from an adult with an advanced solid tumor such as melanoma, head and neck, liver or kidney cancer. The V call is TRBV6-5, the J call TRBJ2-7; D possibly uses TRBD1 or TRBD2 (5 bases each). Material: CD4+ or CD8+ T cells sorted from blood, obtained in a trial of the OX40 agonist ivuxolimab. The CDR3 loop is CASSYSGDGAYEQYF. CDR3 nucleotides: TGTGCCAGCAGTTACAGTGGGGACGGCGCCTACGAGCAGTACTTC.